This paragraph reports one T cell receptor beta chain. Its antigen is unknown. Terminally differentiated effector memory CD45RA+ cells were excluded by CCR7 positive selection of CD45RO-negative cells. From germline, CDR1 is MGHDK and CDR2 SYGVNS. The CDR3 runs 16 residues. V lost 4 bases, J lost 9 bases, and 25 bases lay in between. Generated by immunoSEQ multiplex PCR, the TCRdb table keeps only in-frame clones and is missing some. Here the sample spans about 2.1 million clones, around 93% being singletons. The data belong to a study of shared clonotypes between healthy human individuals. Findings and limits, study-wide: Among the subsets, naive ones generally showed larger estimated richness than memory ones.

This receptor was taken from a man aged 18 to 29 in good health. Some clones in this sample may be carry-over from other donors' samples. Sequencing used naive CD8+ T cells from PBMCs. The rearrangement links TRBV25-1 to TRBJ2-7; the D gene could be TRBD1 or TRBD2 (5 bases each). The DNA of the CDR3 is TGTGCCAGCAGTGGGGTTAAAGACAGTTTTCGGGCGGGGCAGTACTTC. Protein: CASSGVKDSFRAGQYF.